Below, 15 T cell receptor beta chains from the same sample are listed, as sequenced in a study of T cell responses to AZD1222 COVID-19 vaccine. Sequencing was performed with immunoSEQ multiplex PCR; in TCRdb, only in-frame clones are kept and a portion is missing. The sample holds about 110,000 clones; over 85% are singletons and the top ten take roughly 4.2%. The material sequenced was peripheral blood, taken on day 0 of AZD1222 vaccination. These receptors came from an adult in good health.

The V gene is TRBV9, the J gene TRBJ1-6; D possibly corresponds to TRBD1 (6 bases). V was clipped by 0 bases and J by 9 bases, with 10 bases between them. The CDR3 consists of 14 residues. Germline lookup yields CDR1 SGDLS and CDR2 YYNGEE. In DNA form, the CDR3 reads TGTGCCAGCAGCGTAGCAGGGGAGGTTTCACCCCTCCACTTT. Protein: CASSVAGEVSPLHF.

This clone was seen a few times. The V gene is TRBV18, the J gene TRBJ1-4; TRBD1 is a possible D gene (5 bases). Per germline, CDR1 KGHSH and CDR2 LQKENI. Trimming shortened V by 1 base and J by 4 bases, and 10 bases separated the two germline ends. The length of the CDR3 is 15 residues. CDR3 loop: CASSPRRQLNEKLFF. CDR3 DNA sequence: TGTGCCAGCTCACCACGCCGACAGCTTAATGAAAAACTGTTTTTT.

The J gene is TRBJ2-7, the V gene TRBV2, with D tentatively TRBD1 (6 bases). The ends were cut back, 2 bases at V and 4 bases at J, with 12 bases in the middle. CDR1 SNHLY and CDR2 FYNNEI come from the germline V gene. The CDR3 length is 14 residues. The CDR3, as DNA: TGTGCCAGCAGTGAAACAGGGTTCGATTACGAGCAGTACTTC. Its translation: CASSETGFDYEQYF.

This clone was observed a single time. V and J are TRBV29-1 and TRBJ2-1, with TRBD2 matching over 11 bases. Germline CDR1 reads SQVTM; CDR2 reads ANQGSEA. Unmatched junction bases numbered 3, after V lost 5 bases and J lost 0 bases. CDR3 size: 15 residues. The CDR3 spells CSVQLAGGSYNEQFF. The CDR3 DNA sequence: TGCAGCGTTCAGCTAGCGGGAGGCTCCTACAATGAGCAGTTCTTC.

The J gene is TRBJ1-5, the V gene TRBV19; tentative D call: TRBD1 (5 bases). Germline CDR1 is LNHDA and CDR2 is SQIVND (reference sequence). The germline V and J ends were trimmed by 5 bases and 6 bases, with 17 bases remaining between them. CDR3 length: 15 amino acids. The CDR3 coding sequence is TGTGCCAGTAGTGTTACCCAGGGAAGAGTTCAGCCCCAGCATTTT. Translation gives CASSVTQGRVQPQHF.

The V gene is TRBV3-1 (or the pseudogene TRBV3-2), the J gene TRBJ2-7, with D perhaps TRBD2 (6 bases). Trimming cost V 0 bases and J 4 bases, with 19 bases left between them. The CDR3 sequence is 17 residues long. The germline V gene has CDR1 LGHDT and CDR2 YNNKEL (reference sequence). DNA for the CDR3: TGTGCCAGCAGCCAAGATGGGGACGGGGCGGGGATATACGAGCAGTACTTC. Residues: CASSQDGDGAGIYEQYF.

The chain uses TRBV28 and TRBJ2-1; 9 nucleotides match TRBD2. The CDR3 runs 15 residues. Trimming at V came to 8 bases and at J to 0 bases, leaving 5 bases not matched to a gene. CDR1 MDHEN and CDR2 SYDVKM come from the germline V gene. The CDR3 coding sequence is TGTGCCAGCGGGACTAGCCCGAGCTCCTACAATGAGCAGTTCTTC. It yields the protein CASGTSPSSYNEQFF.

In the case of this clone: Sequence at one end of the junction differs from germline and may be a read error. The chain uses TRBV2 and TRBJ1-4, with D hard to call. Per the germline V gene, CDR1 is SNHLY and CDR2 is FYNNEI. CDR3 length: 12 amino acids. CDR3 amino acids: CASSEDGEKLFF. CDR3 DNA: TGTGCCAGCAGCGAAGACGGTGAAAAACTGTTTTTT.

The V gene is TRBV7-9, the J gene TRBJ1-3; weak D call: TRBD1 (5 bases). V lost 4 bases and J lost 7, with 8 bases in between. The CDR3 totals 12 residues. Germline V gene lookup returns CDR1 SEHNR and CDR2 FQNEAQ (reference sequence). CDR3 coding DNA: TGTGCCAGCAGCTCACAGGTCAACACCATATATTTT. This codes for CASSSQVNTIYF.

A few counts support this clone. This chain links TRBV28 with TRBJ2-7; TRBD2 is a possible D gene (7 bases). Germline V gene sequence: CDR1 MDHEN, CDR2 SYDVKM. Deletions cut 7 bases from V and 3 bases from J, with 13 bases between. The CDR3 contains 13 residues. CDR3 coding DNA: TGTGCCAGCACCCTGGGGGGGCTCTACGAGCAGTACTTC. Translated: CASTLGGLYEQYF.

This clone was recorded a few times. V gene TRBV18 combines with J gene TRBJ2-2; perhaps TRBD2 as D (5 bases). The germline V gene encodes CDR1 KGHSH and CDR2 LQKENI. V lost 3 bases, J lost 5 bases, and 13 bases lay in between. The CDR3 is 15 amino acids. Written as DNA, the CDR3 is TGTGCCAGCTCACCGGTAGCGATTGGGACCGGGGAGCTGTTTTTT. The encoded protein is CASSPVAIGTGELFF.

The chain recombines TRBV5-1 with TRBJ2-1; possible D gene TRBD2, 5 bases. Germline-derived CDR1 and CDR2 are SGHRS and YFSETQ. Trimming removed 4 bases from V and 8 bases from J, with 19 bases in between. The length of the CDR3 is 15 residues. Written as DNA, the CDR3 is TGCGCCAGCAGCAATCGGGATTTAGCACCATATGAGCAGTTCTTC. The encoded protein is CASSNRDLAPYEQFF.

The rearrangement uses TRBV13 and TRBJ2-1; TRBD2 agrees at 9 bases. The CDR3 spans 17 residues. Germline CDR1 PRHDT, CDR2 FYEKMQ (reference sequence). Trimming cost V 6 bases and J 2 bases; bases outside gene matches: 11. In DNA, the CDR3 is TGTGCCAGCAGTCCCAGGAGGGCGGGGGGGCCCTACAATGAGCAGTTCTTC. As protein: CASSPRRAGGPYNEQFF.

The chain carries TRBV7-9 and TRBJ1-1; the D gene is possibly TRBD1 (5 bases). Germline CDR1 is SEHNR and CDR2 is FQNEAQ (reference sequence). Trimming left V 1 base short and J 5 bases short, with 8 bases between. The CDR3 loop spans 13 amino acids. The CDR3, as DNA: TGTGCCAGCAGCTTAGTAGAGGGGACTGAAGCTTTCTTT. It yields the protein CASSLVEGTEAFF.

The chain has TRBV18 and TRBJ2-3; either TRBD1 or TRBD2 may supply D (5 bases each). The germline V gene encodes CDR1 KGHSH and CDR2 LQKENI. The CDR3 is 16 amino acids. V was clipped by 4 bases and J by 5 bases, with 19 bases between them. CDR3 DNA sequence: TGTGCCAGCTCACAAAACCTGGGGGACGGAGGAGATACGCAGTATTTT. Translated, it gives CASSQNLGDGGDTQYF.